The rows below give T cell receptor beta chains drawn from one sample of a study of cytomegalovirus exposure and HLA in healthy donors. Only in-frame clones appear in the TCRdb table, and some are missing; sequencing was by immunoSEQ multiplex PCR. The sample has over 120,000 clones, about 84% seen once. Material: PBMCs. The origin of the receptors is a woman aged 18-35 years in good health and CMV-seropositive. Both conserved end residues are part of each CDR3. The order of the fields is J gene, D gene, clone size, V gene, CDR3 protein, CDR3 DNA. D genes are given only for firm matches. The size field is filled for only some rows; it gives once, few, many or a size class.

>TRBJ2-7|NA|NA|TRBV5-8
CASIGSVYYEQYF
TGTGCCAGCATAGGTAGCGTCTACTACGAGCAGTACTTC
>TRBJ2-7|TRBD1|NA|TRBV4-1
CASSSRDRRTYEQYF
TGCGCCAGCAGCTCTCGGGACAGGAGGACCTACGAGCAGTACTTC
>TRBJ2-3|NA|NA|TRBV6-4
CASSDSLTSDTQYF
TGTGCCAGCAGTGACTCGTTAACTTCGGATACGCAGTATTTT
>TRBJ1-4|NA|NA|TRBV15
CATSRSAGDSLSTNEKLFF
TGTGCCACCAGCAGGTCGGCCGGGGACTCCCTTTCAACTAATGAAAAACTGTTTTTT
>TRBJ2-1|NA|few|TRBV9
CASSVPPGTEQFF
TGTGCCAGCAGCGTACCCCCCGGGACAGAGCAGTTCTTC
>TRBJ1-2|NA|once|TRBV18
CASSLGLGYGYTF
TGTGCCAGCTCACTGGGCTTGGGCTATGGCTACACCTTC
>TRBJ1-1|NA|NA|TRBV2
CASSEVQVVTEAFF
TGTGCCAGCAGTGAGGTTCAGGTCGTGACTGAAGCTTTCTTT
>TRBJ1-1|NA|once|TRBV6-1
CASSPLAAGTEAFF
TGTGCCAGCAGCCCCCTGGCGGCGGGCACTGAAGCTTTCTTT
>TRBJ1-2|NA|NA|TRBV19
CASRPQGSDYGYTF
TGTGCCAGTAGACCCCAGGGGTCAGACTATGGCTACACCTTC
>TRBJ1-2|NA|NA|TRBV5-1
CASSRDGNYGYTF
TGCGCCAGCAGCCGAGACGGGAACTATGGCTACACCTTC
>TRBJ1-1|NA|NA|TRBV7-9
CSSSLAFGTNTEAFF
TGTTCCAGCAGCTTAGCTTTTGGGACAAACACTGAAGCTTTCTTT
>TRBJ1-6|NA|NA|TRBV7-9
CATRRGGNSPLHF
TGTGCCACCCGTCGAGGAGGTAATTCACCCCTCCACTTT
>TRBJ1-2|NA|NA|TRBV7-9
CASSLWAGEGDYGYTF
TGTGCCAGCAGCTTGTGGGCAGGGGAAGGAGACTATGGCTACACCTTC
>TRBJ1-1|NA|NA|TRBV7-2
CASSLNPTRVNTEAFF
TGTGCCAGCAGCTTAAATCCCACCAGGGTTAACACTGAAGCTTTCTTT
>TRBJ2-5|TRBD2|NA|TRBV9
CASSLTSGMGTQYF
TGTGCCAGCAGTTTAACTAGCGGTATGGGGACCCAGTACTTC
>TRBJ1-2|NA|NA|TRBV27
CASRIGTTSRLGYTF
TGTGCCAGCAGAATTGGGACAACCTCCCGGTTGGGCTACACCTTC
>TRBJ2-1|NA|once|TRBV6-5
CASRDTGLNEQFF
TGTGCCAGCAGAGACACAGGGTTGAATGAGCAGTTCTTC
>TRBJ1-6|NA|NA|TRBV14
CASSPRSNSPLHF
TGTGCCAGCAGCCCGCGCTCAAATTCACCCCTCCACTTT
>TRBJ2-7|TRBD2|NA|TRBV7-2
CASSPRTSGGPRTYEQYF
TGTGCCAGCAGCCCCCGGACTAGCGGGGGCCCCCGTACCTACGAGCAGTACTTC
>TRBJ2-3|NA|NA|TRBV6-1
CASSDLGRAIRTDTQYF
TGTGCCAGCAGTGACCTCGGGAGAGCCATACGCACAGATACGCAGTATTTT
>TRBJ1-1|NA|few|TRBV6-1
CASSEAWRGAEAFF
TGTGCCAGCAGTGAAGCGTGGCGGGGAGCCGAAGCTTTCTTT
>TRBJ2-1|TRBD2|NA|TRBV6-6
CASSFLSGGSGNEQFF
TGTGCCAGCAGTTTTTTAAGCGGGGGGAGTGGCAATGAGCAGTTCTTC
>TRBJ2-7|NA|NA|TRBV27
CASGGGSGQPSYEQYF
TGTGCCAGCGGGGGGGGCTCTGGACAGCCTAGCTACGAGCAGTACTTC
>TRBJ2-5|TRBD2|few|TRBV6-6
CASSLQTSGQETQYF
TGTGCCAGCAGTTTACAGACTAGCGGGCAAGAGACCCAGTACTTC
>TRBJ2-2|TRBD1|NA|TRBV7-6
CASSLSGGTGYTGELFF
TGTGCCAGCAGCTTATCCGGTGGGACAGGATACACCGGGGAGCTGTTTTTT
>TRBJ2-1|TRBD2|NA|TRBV27
CASSPGLAGDNEQFF
TGTGCCAGCAGTCCGGGACTAGCGGGGGACAATGAGCAGTTCTTC
>TRBJ1-1|NA|medium-sized|TRBV19
CASSIGPGRGPRAFF
TGTGCCAGTAGTATCGGACCGGGCAGGGGCCCCCGAGCTTTCTTT
>TRBJ2-1|TRBD2|NA|TRBV5-1
CASTFLAGVANEQFF
TGCGCCAGCACGTTCCTAGCGGGGGTGGCCAATGAGCAGTTCTTC
>TRBJ2-7|NA|few|TRBV12-2
CASRQEPGLAGGLYSYEQYF
TGTGCAAGTCGCCAAGAGCCGGGACTAGCGGGGGGACTTTACTCCTACGAGCAGTACTTC
>TRBJ2-7|TRBD2|NA|TRBV6-1
CASSESGIGSYEQYF
TGTGCCAGCAGTGAAAGCGGGATAGGGTCCTACGAGCAGTACTTC
>TRBJ2-7|TRBD2|NA|TRBV5-4
CASRSGGRHEQYF
TGTGCCAGCCGTTCGGGGGGGCGGCACGAGCAGTACTTC
>TRBJ2-7|TRBD1|few|TRBV6-5
CASSSGQGPSYEQYF
TGTGCCAGCAGTTCCGGACAGGGCCCTTCCTACGAGCAGTACTTC
>TRBJ2-6|NA|NA|TRBV28
CASEGAHSGANVLTF
TGTGCCAGCGAAGGGGCCCACTCTGGGGCCAACGTCCTGACTTTC
>TRBJ2-6|TRBD1|NA|TRBV7-9
CASSLTGGAGANVLTF
TGTGCCAGCAGCCTTACAGGGGGAGCTGGGGCCAACGTCCTGACTTTC
>TRBJ2-5|NA|NA|TRBV7-6
CASSLDGLGVQETQYF
TGTGCCAGCAGCTTAGACGGCTTGGGAGTCCAAGAGACCCAGTACTTC
>TRBJ2-7|NA|NA|TRBV10-3
CAITRDEGVYEQYF
TGTGCCATCACTAGAGACGAGGGGGTATACGAGCAGTACTTC
>TRBJ1-5|NA|many|TRBV15
CATDFYRERYSNQPQHF
TGTGCCACCGATTTTTACAGGGAGCGCTATAGCAATCAGCCCCAGCATTTT
>TRBJ2-7|NA|NA|TRBV5-8
CASSLDRAPVEQYF
TGTGCCAGCAGCTTGGACAGGGCACCTGTCGAGCAGTACTTC
>TRBJ2-1|NA|NA|TRBV6-1
CASSEALGSYNEQFF
TGTGCCAGCAGTGAAGCGCTAGGAAGCTACAATGAGCAGTTCTTC
>TRBJ1-4|NA|NA|TRBV6-5
CASSADTSGGKKLFF
TGTGCCAGCAGTGCTGACACCTCGGGAGGCAAAAAACTGTTTTTT
>TRBJ1-1|NA|NA|TRBV29-1
CSVEGRGEAFF
TGCAGCGTTGAAGGAAGAGGTGAAGCTTTCTTT
>TRBJ1-1|TRBD1|NA|TRBV18
CASSPQGTGFSITEAFF
TGTGCCAGCTCACCACAGGGGACAGGGTTTTCGATCACTGAAGCTTTCTTT
>TRBJ2-5|TRBD2|NA|TRBV7-7
CASSLRTSGQETQYF
TGTGCCAGCAGCTTGAGGACTAGCGGCCAAGAGACCCAGTACTTC
>TRBJ1-5|TRBD1|NA|TRBV6-1
CASRGQGRNQPQHF
TGTGCCAGCAGGGGACAGGGCCGCAATCAGCCCCAGCATTTT
>TRBJ2-7|NA|NA|TRBV29-1
CSVRRSSYEQYF
TGCAGCGTTAGGAGGTCGTCCTACGAGCAGTACTTC
>TRBJ2-5|NA|NA|TRBV18
CASSPLRAQGETQYF
TGTGCCAGCTCACCACTAAGGGCCCAGGGAGAGACCCAGTACTTC
>TRBJ1-5|NA|NA|TRBV5-8
CASSQAWGGALYSNQPQHF
TGTGCCAGCAGCCAAGCTTGGGGCGGGGCCCTTTATAGCAATCAGCCCCAGCATTTT
>TRBJ2-7|TRBD1|NA|TRBV5-6
CASSRLASTGSYEQYF
TGTGCCAGCAGCCGACTTGCCTCGACAGGGTCCTACGAGCAGTACTTC
>TRBJ1-1|NA|NA|TRBV7-6
CASSLRWNTEAFF
TGTGCCAGCAGCTTACGGTGGAACACTGAAGCTTTCTTT
>TRBJ1-2|TRBD1|few|TRBV10-2
CASRQLGQGDGYTF
TGCGCCAGCAGACAGCTGGGACAGGGAGATGGCTACACCTTC
>TRBJ1-6|TRBD1|NA|TRBV6-1
CASSEEAIRTGSYNSPLHF
TGTGCCAGCAGTGAAGAGGCCATACGGACAGGGTCCTATAATTCACCCCTCCACTTT